This T cell receptor (beta chain) was recorded in a study of blood T cells in healthy people across ages. Overall study results and limits: Calculation of diversity from one million T cells yielded estimates considered to be underestimates. Both naive CD4+ cell counts and diversity were greater in long-lived donors than in aged donors.

Turning to this clonotype: Its antigen remains unknown.

PCR was performed a second time for about 6 to 11 cycles using a sample-barcoded 5' primer and a J-beta primer mix. MiXCR, run by TCRdb on the 5' RACE reads, gives a single entry per CDR3 protein. The table has about 1,500,000 distinct CDR3 sequences, approximately 40% seen once. PBMCs were isolated at a quantity of at least 6 million per sample. Germline loops: CDR1 LGHNA, CDR2 YNFKEQ. The CDR3 loop spans 18 amino acids. The V end lost 0 bases, the J end lost 3 bases, and 15 bases lay between the germline ends. Sequencing was carried out using blood. The sequence was collected from a woman under 30 in good health. The rearrangement links TRBV4-2 to TRBJ1-6; a possible D gene is TRBD1 (6 bases). The DNA of the CDR3 is TGTGCCAGCAGCCAAGATCAGGCAGGGGCGAACTATAATTCACCCCTCCACTTT. Translation: CASSQDQAGANYNSPLHF.